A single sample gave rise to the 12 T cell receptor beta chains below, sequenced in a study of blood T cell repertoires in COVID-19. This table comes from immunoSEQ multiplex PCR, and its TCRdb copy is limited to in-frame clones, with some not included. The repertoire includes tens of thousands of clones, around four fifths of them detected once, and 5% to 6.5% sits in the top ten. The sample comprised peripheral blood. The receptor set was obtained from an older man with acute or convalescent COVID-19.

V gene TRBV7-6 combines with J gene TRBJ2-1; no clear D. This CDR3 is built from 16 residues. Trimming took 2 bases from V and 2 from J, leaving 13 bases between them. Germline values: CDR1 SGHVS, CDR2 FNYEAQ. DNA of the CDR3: TGTGCCAGCAGCTTAAGGTCCGAACGGGCCTACAATGAGCAGTTCTTC. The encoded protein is CASSLRSERAYNEQFF.

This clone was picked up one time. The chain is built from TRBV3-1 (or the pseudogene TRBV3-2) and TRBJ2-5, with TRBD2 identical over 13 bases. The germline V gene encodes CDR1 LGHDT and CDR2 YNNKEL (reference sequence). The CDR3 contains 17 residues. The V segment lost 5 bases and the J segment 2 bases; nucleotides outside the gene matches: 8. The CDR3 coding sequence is TGTGCCAGCAGCTACACTAGCGGGGGGGCCTGGCAAGAGACCCAGTACTTC. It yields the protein CASSYTSGGAWQETQYF.

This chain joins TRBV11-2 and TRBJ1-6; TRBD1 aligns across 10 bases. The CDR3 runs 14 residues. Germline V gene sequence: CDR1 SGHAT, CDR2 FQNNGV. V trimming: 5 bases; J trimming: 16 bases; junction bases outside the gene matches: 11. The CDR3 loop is CASSPDRGVGKLHF. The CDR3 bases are TGTGCCAGCAGCCCGGACAGGGGGGTAGGGAAGCTCCACTTT.

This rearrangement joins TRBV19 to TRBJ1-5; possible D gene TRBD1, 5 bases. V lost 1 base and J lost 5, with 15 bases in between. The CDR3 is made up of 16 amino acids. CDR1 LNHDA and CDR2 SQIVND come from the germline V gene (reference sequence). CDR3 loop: CASSIVSGTGDQPQHF. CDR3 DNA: TGTGCCAGTAGTATAGTGTCAGGGACGGGGGATCAGCCCCAGCATTTT.

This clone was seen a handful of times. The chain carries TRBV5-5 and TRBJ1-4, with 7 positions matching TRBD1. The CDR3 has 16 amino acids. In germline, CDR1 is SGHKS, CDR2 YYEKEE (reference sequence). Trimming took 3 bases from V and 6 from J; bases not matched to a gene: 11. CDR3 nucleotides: TGTGCCAGCAGCTCCTCTGGGACAGTATTGTATGAAAAACTGTTTTTT. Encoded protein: CASSSSGTVLYEKLFF.

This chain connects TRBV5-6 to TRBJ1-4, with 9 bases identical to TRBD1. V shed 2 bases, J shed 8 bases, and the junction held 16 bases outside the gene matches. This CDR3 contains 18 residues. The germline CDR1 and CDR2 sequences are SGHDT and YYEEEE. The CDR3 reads CASSLEGQGYLVDEKLFF. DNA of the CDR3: TGTGCCAGCAGCTTAGAGGGACAGGGTTACTTGGTAGACGAAAAACTGTTTTTT. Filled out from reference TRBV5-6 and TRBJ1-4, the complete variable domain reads DAGVTQSPTHLIKTRGQQVTLRCSPKSGHDTVSWYQQALGQGPQFIFQYYEEEERQRGNFPDRFSGHQFPNYSSELNVNALLLGDSALYLCASSLEGQGYLVDEKLFFGSGTQLSVL.

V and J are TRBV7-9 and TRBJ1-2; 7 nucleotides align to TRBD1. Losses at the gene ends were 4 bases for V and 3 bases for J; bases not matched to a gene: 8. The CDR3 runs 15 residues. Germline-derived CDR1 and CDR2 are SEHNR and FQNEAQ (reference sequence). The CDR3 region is CASSSSTGIYYGYTF. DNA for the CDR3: TGTGCCAGCAGCTCCTCGACAGGGATTTACTATGGCTACACCTTC.

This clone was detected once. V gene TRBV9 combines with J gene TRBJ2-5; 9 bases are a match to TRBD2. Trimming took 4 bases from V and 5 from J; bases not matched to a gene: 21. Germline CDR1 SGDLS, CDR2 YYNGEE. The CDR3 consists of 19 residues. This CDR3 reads CASSKNLIFGGGAGETQYF. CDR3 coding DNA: TGTGCCAGCAGCAAAAATCTGATTTTCGGCGGGGGGGCAGGGGAGACCCAGTACTTC.

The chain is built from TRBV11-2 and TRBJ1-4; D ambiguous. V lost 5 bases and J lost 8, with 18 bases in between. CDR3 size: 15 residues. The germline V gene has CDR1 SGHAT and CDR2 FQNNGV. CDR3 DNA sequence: TGTGCCAGCAGCCCCCCCCGCGGGGTCGGGGAAAAACTGTTTTTT. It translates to CASSPPRGVGEKLFF.

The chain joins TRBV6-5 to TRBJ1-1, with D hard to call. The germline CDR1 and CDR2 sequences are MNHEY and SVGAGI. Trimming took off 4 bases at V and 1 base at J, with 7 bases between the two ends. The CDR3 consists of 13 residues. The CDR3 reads CASSLPGNTEAFF. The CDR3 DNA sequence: TGTGCCAGCAGTTTGCCGGGGAACACTGAAGCTTTCTTT.

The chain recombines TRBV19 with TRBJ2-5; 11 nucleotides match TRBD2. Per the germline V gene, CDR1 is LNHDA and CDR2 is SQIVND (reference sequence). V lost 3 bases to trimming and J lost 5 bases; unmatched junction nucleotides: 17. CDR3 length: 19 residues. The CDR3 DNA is TGTGCCAGTAGTATGGGACAGGGAGTAGCGGGGGGGCCGGGGGAGACCCAGTACTTC. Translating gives CASSMGQGVAGGPGETQYF. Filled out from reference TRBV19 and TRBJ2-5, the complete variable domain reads DGGITQSPKYLFRKEGQNVTLSCEQNLNHDAMYWYRQDPGQGLRLIYYSQIVNDFQKGDIAEGYSVSREKKESFPLTVTSAQKNPTAFYLCASSMGQGVAGGPGETQYFGPGTRLLVL.

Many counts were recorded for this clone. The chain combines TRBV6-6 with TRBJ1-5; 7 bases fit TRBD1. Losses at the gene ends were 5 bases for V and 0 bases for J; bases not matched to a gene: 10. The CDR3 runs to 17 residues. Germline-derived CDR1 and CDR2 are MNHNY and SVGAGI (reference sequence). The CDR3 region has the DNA TGTGCCAGCAGTCCCGGGACAGCGCCATATAGCAATCAGCCCCAGCATTTT. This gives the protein CASSPGTAPYSNQPQHF.